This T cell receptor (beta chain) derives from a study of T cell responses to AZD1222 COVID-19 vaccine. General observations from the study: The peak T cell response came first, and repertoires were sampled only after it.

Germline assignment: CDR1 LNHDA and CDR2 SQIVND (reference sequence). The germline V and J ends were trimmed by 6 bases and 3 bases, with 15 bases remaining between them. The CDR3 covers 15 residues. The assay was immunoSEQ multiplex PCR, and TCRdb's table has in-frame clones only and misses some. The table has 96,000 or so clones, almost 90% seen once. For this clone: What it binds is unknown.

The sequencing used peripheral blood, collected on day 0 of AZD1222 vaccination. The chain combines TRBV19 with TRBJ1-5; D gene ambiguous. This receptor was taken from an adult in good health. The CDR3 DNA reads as TGTGCCAGTAGACCCGTCGTGAGCTACAATCAGCCCCAGCATTTT. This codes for CASRPVVSYNQPQHF.